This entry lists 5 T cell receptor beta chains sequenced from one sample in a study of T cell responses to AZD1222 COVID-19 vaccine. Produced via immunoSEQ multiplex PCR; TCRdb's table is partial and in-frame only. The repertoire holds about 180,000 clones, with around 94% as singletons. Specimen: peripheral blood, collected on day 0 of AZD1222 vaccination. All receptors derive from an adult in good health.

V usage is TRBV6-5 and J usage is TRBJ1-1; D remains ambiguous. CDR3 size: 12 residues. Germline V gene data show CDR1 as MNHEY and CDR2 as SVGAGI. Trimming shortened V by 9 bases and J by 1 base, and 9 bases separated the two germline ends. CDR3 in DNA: TGTGCCAGTACTCGGGGGAACACTGAAGCTTTCTTT. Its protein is CASTRGNTEAFF.

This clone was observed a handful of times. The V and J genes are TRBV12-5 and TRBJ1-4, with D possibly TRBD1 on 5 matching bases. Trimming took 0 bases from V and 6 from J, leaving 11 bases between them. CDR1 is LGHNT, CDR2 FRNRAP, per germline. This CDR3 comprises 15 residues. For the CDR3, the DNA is TGTGCTAGTGGTTTGGTGGTGTCGGGGGATGAAAAACTGTTTTTT. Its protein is CASGLVVSGDEKLFF.

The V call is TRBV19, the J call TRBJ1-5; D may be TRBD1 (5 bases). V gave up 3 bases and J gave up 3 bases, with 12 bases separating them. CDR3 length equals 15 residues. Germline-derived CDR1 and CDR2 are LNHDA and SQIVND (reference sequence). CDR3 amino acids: CASSIGTEPNQPQHF. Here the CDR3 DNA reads TGTGCCAGTAGTATCGGGACGGAACCCAATCAGCCCCAGCATTTT.

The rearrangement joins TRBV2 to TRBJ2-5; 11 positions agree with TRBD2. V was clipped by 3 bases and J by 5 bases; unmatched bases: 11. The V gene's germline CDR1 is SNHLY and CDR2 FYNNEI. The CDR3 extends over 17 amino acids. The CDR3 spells CASSDHLLAGDGETQYF. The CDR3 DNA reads TGTGCCAGCAGTGACCACCTACTAGCGGGAGATGGCGAGACCCAGTACTTC.

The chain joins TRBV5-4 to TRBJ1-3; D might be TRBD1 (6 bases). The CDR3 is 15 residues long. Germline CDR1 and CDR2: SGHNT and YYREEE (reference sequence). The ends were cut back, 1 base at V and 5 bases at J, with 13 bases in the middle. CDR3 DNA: TGTGCCAGCAGCTTGCAACAGGGTAAAAGAAACACCATATATTTT. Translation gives CASSLQQGKRNTIYF.